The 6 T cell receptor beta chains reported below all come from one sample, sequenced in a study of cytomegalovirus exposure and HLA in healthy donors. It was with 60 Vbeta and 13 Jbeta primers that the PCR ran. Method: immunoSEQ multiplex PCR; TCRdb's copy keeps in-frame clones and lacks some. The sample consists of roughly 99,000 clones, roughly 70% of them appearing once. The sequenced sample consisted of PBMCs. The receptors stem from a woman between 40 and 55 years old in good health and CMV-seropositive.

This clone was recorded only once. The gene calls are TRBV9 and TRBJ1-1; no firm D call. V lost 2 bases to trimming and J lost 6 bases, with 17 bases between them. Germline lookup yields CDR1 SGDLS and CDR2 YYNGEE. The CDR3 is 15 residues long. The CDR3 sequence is CASSVLPDTNSEAFF. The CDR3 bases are TGTGCCAGCAGCGTCCTACCGGATACTAACTCTGAAGCTTTCTTT.

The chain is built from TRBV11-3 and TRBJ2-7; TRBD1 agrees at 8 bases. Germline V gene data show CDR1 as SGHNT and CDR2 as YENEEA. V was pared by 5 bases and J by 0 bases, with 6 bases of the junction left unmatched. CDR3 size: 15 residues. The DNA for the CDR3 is TGTGCCAGCAGCCTACCGGGACAGGTCTCCTACGAGCAGTACTTC. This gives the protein CASSLPGQVSYEQYF.

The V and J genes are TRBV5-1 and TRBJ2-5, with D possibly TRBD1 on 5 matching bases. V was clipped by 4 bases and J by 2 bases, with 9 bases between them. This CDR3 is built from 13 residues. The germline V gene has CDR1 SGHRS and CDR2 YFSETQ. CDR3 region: CASSGAVQETQYF. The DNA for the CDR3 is TGCGCCAGCAGCGGGGCAGTACAAGAGACCCAGTACTTC.

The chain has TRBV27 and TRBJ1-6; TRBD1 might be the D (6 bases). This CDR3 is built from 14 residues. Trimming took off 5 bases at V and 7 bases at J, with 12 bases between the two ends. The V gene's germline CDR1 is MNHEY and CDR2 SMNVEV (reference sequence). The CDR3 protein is CASSTQGTNSPLHF. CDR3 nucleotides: TGTGCCAGCAGTACCCAGGGGACCAATTCACCCCTCCACTTT.

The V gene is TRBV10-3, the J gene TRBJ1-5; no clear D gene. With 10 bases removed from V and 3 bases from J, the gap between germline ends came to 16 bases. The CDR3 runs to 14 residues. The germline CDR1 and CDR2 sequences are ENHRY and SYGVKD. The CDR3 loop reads CATGEDSPNQPQHF. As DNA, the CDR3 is TGTGCCACCGGAGAGGACTCCCCCAATCAGCCCCAGCATTTT.

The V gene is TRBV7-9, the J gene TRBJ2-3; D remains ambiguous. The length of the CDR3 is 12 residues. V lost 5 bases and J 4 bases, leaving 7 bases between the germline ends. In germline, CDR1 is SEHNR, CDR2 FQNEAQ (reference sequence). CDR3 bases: TGTGCCAGCAGCCTAGTCTCAGATACGCAGTATTTT. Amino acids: CASSLVSDTQYF.